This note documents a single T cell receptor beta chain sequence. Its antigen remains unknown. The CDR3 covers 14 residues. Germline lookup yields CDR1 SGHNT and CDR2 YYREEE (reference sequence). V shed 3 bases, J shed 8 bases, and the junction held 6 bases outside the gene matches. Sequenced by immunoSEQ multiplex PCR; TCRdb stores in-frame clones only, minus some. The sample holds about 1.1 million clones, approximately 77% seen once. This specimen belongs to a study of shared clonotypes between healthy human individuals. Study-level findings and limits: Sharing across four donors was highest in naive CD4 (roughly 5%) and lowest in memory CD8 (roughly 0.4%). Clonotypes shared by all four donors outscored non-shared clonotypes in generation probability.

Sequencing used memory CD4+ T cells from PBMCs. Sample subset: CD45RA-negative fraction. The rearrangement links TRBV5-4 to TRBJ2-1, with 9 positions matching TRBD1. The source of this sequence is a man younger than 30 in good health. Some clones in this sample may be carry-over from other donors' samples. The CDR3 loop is CASSSTGGGDEQFF. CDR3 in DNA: TGTGCCAGCAGCTCAACAGGGGGCGGCGATGAGCAGTTCTTC.